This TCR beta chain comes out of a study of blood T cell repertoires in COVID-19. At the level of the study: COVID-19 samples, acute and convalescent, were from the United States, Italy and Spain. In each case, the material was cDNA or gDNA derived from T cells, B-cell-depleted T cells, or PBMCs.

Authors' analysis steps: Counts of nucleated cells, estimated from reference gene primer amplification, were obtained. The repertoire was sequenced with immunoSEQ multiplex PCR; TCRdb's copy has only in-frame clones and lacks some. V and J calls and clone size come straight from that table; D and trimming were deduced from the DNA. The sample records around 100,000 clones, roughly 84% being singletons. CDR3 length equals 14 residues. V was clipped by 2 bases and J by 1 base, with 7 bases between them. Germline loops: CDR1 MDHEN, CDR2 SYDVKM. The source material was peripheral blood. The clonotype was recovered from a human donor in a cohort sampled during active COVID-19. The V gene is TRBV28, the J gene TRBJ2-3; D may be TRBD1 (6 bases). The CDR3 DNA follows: TGTGCCAGCAGTTTAGGGGGCCGCACAGATACGCAGTATTTT. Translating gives CASSLGGRTDTQYF.